The T cell receptor (beta chain) described here comes from a study of blood T cells in healthy people across ages. The draw of peripheral blood yielded around 9.6 milliliters from each donor. A minimum of 6 micrograms of total RNA was extracted per sample. The study, taken as a whole, reports: With age, beta diversity per million T cells declined roughly linearly, significantly by 30 to 40.

Germline trimming cut 1 base from V and 0 bases from J; bases unmatched to any gene: 4. CDR3 length equals 18 residues. CDR1 and CDR2 from the germline V gene are LGHNA and YSLEER. It was with a sample-barcoded 5' primer and a J-beta primer mix that a second PCR of about 6 to 12 cycles was run. TCRdb passed the 5' RACE reads through MiXCR, listing each CDR3 protein once. The sample gives about 400,000 distinct CDR3 sequences, about 49% of which show up once; 45% to 55% is in the top ten. This clonotype has only a few counts. The antigen is undetermined. The sequence came from a man aged 60-69 years in good health. What was sequenced was blood. This rearrangement joins TRBV4-3 to TRBJ2-7; TRBD2 matches 15 bases. Here the CDR3 reads CASSQGTSGRGSSYEQYF. In DNA, the CDR3 is TGCGCCAGCAGCCAAGGGACTAGCGGGAGGGGTAGCTCCTACGAGCAGTACTTC.